This T cell receptor (beta chain) was identified during a study of T cells after yellow fever vaccination (dated by TCRdb to between 2018 and 2021). About the full investigation: The SMART-Seq v4 Ultra Low Input RNA kit was used to prepare libraries from fractions with low cell numbers. To track T-cell clones before and after primary and booster YFV17D yellow fever vaccination, bulk TCR alpha and beta repertoires were sequenced longitudinally. Two healthy male donors made up the cohort, one aged 18 to 29 years and the other aged 30 to 40 years. Blood was drawn at multiple timepoints before and after primary and secondary immunization, with bulk PBMC replicates and cell subsets isolated. Points the paper makes about the study in general: Because abundant contaminating clonotypes from the bulk population could be contained in FACS-sorted repertoires, computational filtering was required. A small fraction of clonotypes showed up in both the CD4 and CD8 compartments, probably as a result of convergent recombination. Compared with the primary T-cell response, the secondary T-cell response was faster but weaker, reaching its peak on day 5 rather than on day 15. The study included only two donors, which limits how far the findings can be generalized. After the booster, most of the clones that had expanded following primary vaccination were detected again (almost 98% of CD4 and 80% to 90% of CD8), which suggests that memory was broadly maintained.

CDR3 length: 15 amino acids, cysteine to phenylalanine. CDR3 DNA is the only sequence kept; it has 45 bases, read in frame from the first base. The germline ends are 15 bases apart after V is trimmed by 3 bases and J by 4 bases. CDR1 and CDR2 were assigned from the germline V gene as LGHNA and YSLEER. This clonotype has a count of ten or more. Its recognized antigen is unknown. Base qualities are not recorded, but no much larger clone differs from it by a single base. The sample's treatment or condition label, in plain terms: live attenuated yellow fever vaccine strain. At each blood-draw timepoint, two biological replicates of bulk PBMCs were collected. A standard Ficoll-Paque protocol was used to isolate PBMCs from peripheral blood. TriZol was used to extract RNA from bulk PBMCs, from CD4 and CD8 fractions, and from dextramer-positive and dextramer-negative fractions. Synthesis of TCR cDNA relied on 5'RACE template switching, a step that introduced a universal primer site along with unique molecular identifiers. cDNA synthesis was primed from both the TCR alpha and TCR beta constant segments. Library amplification used two PCR steps, and the second PCR step added sample barcodes and sequencing adapters. Libraries were sequenced on Illumina HiSeq 2500 (2x100 bp) or NovaSeq (2x150 bp). The authors' analysis ran thus. Demultiplexing of reads and collapsing into UMI consensus sequences were performed with MIGEC, and V(D)J alignment was carried out with MiXCR. Vaccine-responding clonotypes were identified with edgeR using replicate PBMC samples, with FDR below 0.01 and a log2 fold change above 5 up to day 15 being required. CD4 or CD8 identity was assigned to each bulk clonotype according to whether the clonotype was present at higher abundance in the sequenced CD4 repertoire or the sequenced CD8 repertoire. Through fastp at Q25 and MiXCR, TCRdb rebuilt clones from the public reads, retaining in-frame beta chains. Duplicate CDR3 protein sequences are folded into a single record with the most common DNA and genes. These V and J calls originate from TCRdb's pipeline instead of the authors' own analysis. The sample table lists approximately 300,000 distinct CDR3 sequences, 6.8% of them with a count of one. The top ten clonotypes cover over 15% of the sample.

The sequence derives from a young man who received the YFV17D yellow fever vaccine. This material consisted of PBMCs, taken 45 days after the first yellow fever vaccination. In this chain, TRBV4-3 is recombined with TRBJ1-1; confidence is insufficient to name the D gene. The CDR3 protein sequence reads: CASSQASGVITEAFF. The DNA sequence is as follows: TGCGCCAGCAGCCAGGCCAGCGGGGTTATCACTGAAGCTTTCTTT.